This T cell receptor (beta chain) was obtained from a study of PD-L1 blockade in urothelial cancer. On the study more broadly: Patients initiated atezolizumab at some point between 2014 and 2015 at 1,200 mg intravenously every 3 weeks.

Synthetic analogs of TCR templates were spiked into every PCR. Repertoires were generated with immunoSEQ multiplex PCR, while TCRdb's copy carries only in-frame clones and drops some. The table includes about 87,000 clones, 84% detected once. The time point denotes: pretreatment peripheral blood. As to this clone: Its antigen is unknown.

Study results and limitations: Below-median pretreatment blood TCR clonality predicted better survival.

The V gene lost 2 bases and the J gene lost 1 base, with 8 bases spanning the gap. The germline V gene has CDR1 MNHNY and CDR2 SVGAGI (reference sequence). This CDR3 is built from 14 residues. J is TRBJ1-1 and V is TRBV6-6, with D unclear. Sequenced material: PBMCs, taken around atezolizumab (anti-PD-L1) treatment. The sequence derives from a man aged 60 to 69 with urothelial cancer. The CDR3 loop reads CASSYAESNTEAFF. The DNA of the CDR3 is TGTGCCAGCAGTTACGCAGAATCGAACACTGAAGCTTTCTTT.